Shown below are 14 T cell receptor beta chains from a single sample sequenced in a study of CXCR3-negative and CXCR3-positive naive CD8 T cells. Findings and caveats of the study: For CXCR3-positive naive cells, TRB CDR3s were more hydrophobic than those of CXCR3-negative naive cells.

UMI-tagged TRB cDNA libraries were built via 5' RACE. After re-calling the 5' RACE reads, TCRdb lists one entry per CDR3 protein, DNA absent. This table holds tens of thousands of distinct CDR3 sequences. Antigens of these TCRs are unknown. Specimen: naive CXCR3+ CD8+ T cells from blood. Subset given: CD45RO-CCR7+CD27+CD95- naive CD8+ T cells expressing CXCR3 (TNR3+). Receptor source: a human donor in good health. Some clones in this sample may be carry-over from other donors' samples.

This rearrangement joins TRBV29-1 to TRBJ2-7; checking the TCRdb D call of TRBD2 is not possible without DNA. Germline CDR1 and CDR2: SQVTM and ANQGSEA. CDR3 length equals 12 residues. The chain's CDR3 is CSTTEGGDEQYF.

V gene TRBV6-6 combines with J gene TRBJ1-1; TCRdb's D call of TRBD1 is untestable without DNA. This CDR3 comprises 11 residues. The germline V gene encodes CDR1 MNHNY and CDR2 SVGAGI (reference sequence). The CDR3 loop reads CASSYGGEAFF.

This chain uses TRBV5-5 with TRBJ2-4; TCRdb calls TRBD2, which cannot be checked without DNA. Germline CDR1 reads SGHKS; CDR2 reads YYEKEE (reference sequence). The CDR3 runs 18 residues. The CDR3 spells CASSLSPAGRLAKNIQYF.

The chain uses TRBV13 and TRBJ1-5; absent DNA, TCRdb's TRBD1 call cannot be checked. Germline assignment: CDR1 PRHDT and CDR2 FYEKMQ (reference sequence). The CDR3 totals 14 residues. The CDR3 reads CASSWGTGDQPQHF.

The chain has TRBV12-3 or TRBV12-4 and TRBJ1-4; the TCRdb call, TRBD1, lacks DNA for checking. The CDR3 totals 13 residues. The chain's CDR3 is CASSSLTGEKLFF.

This chain joins TRBV6-2 or TRBV6-3 and TRBJ2-3; the TCRdb D gene call, TRBD2, has no DNA to confirm it. There are 14 residues in the CDR3. Germline V lookup: CDR1 MNHEY, CDR2 SVGEGT. CDR3 protein: CASSYSGSADTQYF.

The rearrangement links TRBV20-1 to TRBJ1-4. The V gene's germline CDR1 is DFQATT and CDR2 SNEGSKA (reference sequence). The CDR3 has 16 amino acids. The CDR3 here is CSARVDSAGLTEKLFF.

The V call is TRBV7-8, the J call TRBJ1-5; TCRdb outputs TRBD1, but without DNA this stays unchecked. Germline CDR1 and CDR2: SGHVS and FQNEAQ. This CDR3 is built from 15 residues. CDR3 sequence reads: CASSLADSSNQPQHF.

This chain connects TRBV5-1 to TRBJ1-2; TCRdb outputs TRBD1, but without DNA this stays unchecked. CDR1 is SGHRS and CDR2 is YFSETQ in the germline V gene. The CDR3 runs to 15 residues. CDR3 protein: CASSTGQGLDYGYTF.

This chain connects TRBV24-1 to TRBJ2-1. CDR1 is KGHDR and CDR2 is SFDVKD in the germline V gene. This CDR3 has 15 residues. This CDR3 reads CATSDSVSSYNEQFF.

The chain carries TRBV7-6 and TRBJ2-3; TCRdb designates TRBD1, a call that cannot be tested without DNA. This CDR3 spans 15 amino acids. CDR1 and CDR2 from the germline V gene are SGHVS and FNYEAQ. This CDR3 is CASSSWTGWADTQYF.

V and J are TRBV4-1 and TRBJ2-1; no DNA is available, so the TRBD1 call from TCRdb remains unchecked. CDR1 MGHRA and CDR2 YSYEKL come from the germline V gene. The CDR3 is made up of 15 amino acids. CDR3: CASSQVDRRYNEQFF.

The chain carries TRBV11-3 and TRBJ2-1; the TCRdb call, TRBD2, lacks DNA for checking. Germline V gives CDR1 SGHNT, CDR2 YENEEA. The CDR3 covers 17 residues. CDR3 sequence: CASSPQTGGSAYNEQFF.

The chain employs TRBV7-9 and TRBJ1-4; absent DNA, TCRdb's TRBD1 call cannot be checked. From germline, CDR1 is SEHNR and CDR2 FQNEAQ (reference sequence). This CDR3 region has 16 residues. The CDR3 sequence is CASSLPWTGFNEKLFF.